The 28 T cell receptor beta chains listed next were all sequenced from one sample in a study of T cells in Graves' hyperthyroidism and ophthalmopathy. Authors of the study amplified TCR beta CDR3 regions from RNA transcripts. The HTBI primer set was used in a first-round RT-PCR of the TCR CDR3. MiXCR, applied by TCRdb to the multiplex PCR reads, yields one record per CDR3 protein. The table has some 270,000 distinct CDR3 sequences, more than 10% seen once. The material sequenced was blood. Receptors were obtained from a woman between 25 and 40 years old with Graves' hyperthyroidism that later progressed to Graves' ophthalmopathy.

This clonotype was counted many times. The rearrangement uses TRBV18 and TRBJ1-5; weak D call: TRBD1 (5 bases). Trimming cost V 1 base and J 3 bases, with 7 bases left between them. Germline V gene sequence: CDR1 KGHSH, CDR2 LQKENI. The CDR3 is 14 amino acids. The CDR3 DNA follows: TGTGCCAGCTCACCACGGGACTTCAATCAGCCCCAGCATTTT. As protein: CASSPRDFNQPQHF.

This sequence joins TRBV19 and TRBJ2-7; no reliable D call. The CDR3 has 15 residues. Germline lookup yields CDR1 LNHDA and CDR2 SQIVND (reference sequence). V was cut by 0 bases and J by 6 bases, with 15 bases left in between. The CDR3 spells CASSIDPLSLREQYF. CDR3 bases: TGTGCCAGTAGTATAGACCCACTCTCCCTCCGCGAGCAGTACTTC.

This clonotype showed up just a few times. The genes are TRBV5-1 and TRBJ2-1; 11 nucleotides align to TRBD2. V shed 6 bases, J shed 0 bases, and the junction held 5 bases outside the gene matches. This CDR3 is 16 amino acids long. Per the germline V gene, CDR1 is SGHRS and CDR2 is YFSETQ. This chain's CDR3 is CASTTGTSGSYNEQFF. As DNA, the CDR3 is TGCGCCAGCACTACCGGGACTAGCGGCTCCTACAATGAGCAGTTCTTC.

This clonotype occurred many times. This sequence joins TRBV30 and TRBJ2-1; D is perhaps TRBD2 (6 bases). The CDR3 loop spans 13 amino acids. From germline, CDR1 is GTSNPN and CDR2 SVGIG (reference sequence). With 5 bases removed from V and 3 bases from J, the gap between germline ends came to 11 bases. CDR3 DNA: TGTGCCTGGGGGGACTCTTACTACAATGAGCAGTTCTTC. Its protein product is CAWGDSYYNEQFF.

This clonotype was seen at least ten times. This rearrangement joins TRBV2 to TRBJ2-3; unclear D gene. The CDR3 spans 14 residues. The V gene lost 6 bases and the J gene lost 14 bases, with 24 bases spanning the gap. Germline loops: CDR1 SNHLY, CDR2 FYNNEI. The CDR3 loop reads CASSSPRSSRATYF. CDR3 nucleotides: TGTGCCAGCAGCTCCCCGAGGAGTAGTAGAGCTACGTATTTT.

The table lists this clonotype with many counts. The CDR3 nucleotides are TGTGCCATCAGTGACCCCGGAAGGGTAAGCTCCTACGAGCAGTACTTC. Translation gives CAISDPGRVSSYEQYF. The chain uses TRBV10-3 and TRBJ2-7, with D unresolved. Deletions cut 3 bases from V and 0 bases from J, with 15 bases between. This CDR3 is built from 16 residues. Germline CDR1 reads ENHRY; CDR2 reads SYGVKD.

This clonotype appeared a few times. The CDR3 loop reads CASSIDAGAGTYEQYF. In nucleotides, the CDR3 is TGTGCCAGTAGTATAGATGCCGGGGCAGGGACCTACGAGCAGTACTTC. The chain combines TRBV19 with TRBJ2-7; D may match TRBD1 or TRBD2 (5 bases each). The germline gives CDR1 LNHDA, CDR2 SQIVND (reference sequence). The CDR3 is made up of 16 amino acids. V was shortened by 0 bases and J by 2 bases, with 14 bases between the two germline ends.

This clonotype turned up a few times. The rearrangement uses TRBV20-1 and TRBJ2-1; the D call may be TRBD1 or TRBD2 (5 bases each). Germline-derived CDR1 and CDR2 are DFQATT and SNEGSKA (reference sequence). The CDR3 is 14 amino acids. V was clipped by 6 bases and J by 0 bases, with 12 bases between them. CDR3: CSAPGLHSYNEQFF. The DNA of the CDR3 is TGCAGTGCCCCGGGGCTCCACTCCTACAATGAGCAGTTCTTC.

This clonotype was counted only a few times. The rearrangement joins TRBV9 to TRBJ2-7; the match to TRBD2 covers 8 bases. The CDR3 runs to 14 residues. In germline, CDR1 is SGDLS, CDR2 YYNGEE. With 0 bases clipped from V and 6 bases from J, the junction kept 5 bases outside the gene matches. The CDR3 nucleotides are TGTGCCAGCAGCGTAGGTGGTAGCGGGACCGAGCAGTACTTC. It codes for CASSVGGSGTEQYF. Based on the CDR3 plus reference TRBV9 and TRBJ2-7, the full variable domain is DSGVTQTPKHLITATGQRVTLRCSPRSGDLSVYWYQQSLDQGLQFLIQYYNGEERAKGNILERFSAQQFPDLHSELNLSSLELGDSALYFCASSVGGSGTEQYFGPGTRLTVT.

This clonotype was seen at least ten times. J is TRBJ2-7 and V is TRBV13; 9 bases line up with TRBD2. Trimming at V came to 4 bases and at J to 4 bases, leaving 5 bases not matched to a gene. This CDR3 is 14 amino acids long. From germline, CDR1 is PRHDT and CDR2 FYEKMQ (reference sequence). The CDR3 sequence is CASSYAGGRYEQYF. The CDR3 region has the DNA TGTGCCAGCAGCTACGCGGGGGGGAGGTACGAGCAGTACTTC.

This clonotype was seen only a few times. The V and J genes are TRBV7-2 and TRBJ1-3; possibly TRBD1 for D (5 bases). The germline V gene encodes CDR1 SGHTA and CDR2 FQGNSA. The CDR3 extends over 15 amino acids. V shed 0 bases and J shed 1 base, with 7 bases lying between them. The CDR3 DNA reads as TGTGCCAGCAGCTTAGCGGGGGGGTCTGGAAACACCATATATTTT. Its protein product is CASSLAGGSGNTIYF.

The rearrangement joins TRBV24-1 to TRBJ2-1; 13 bases are shared with TRBD2. The CDR3 extends over 17 amino acids. From germline, CDR1 is KGHDR and CDR2 SFDVKD. Losses at the gene ends were 9 bases for V and 1 base for J; bases not matched to a gene: 8. The CDR3 region has the DNA TGTGCCACCGGAGCGGGACTAGCGGGATCTTCCTACAATGAGCAGTTCTTC. As protein: CATGAGLAGSSYNEQFF.

The V and J genes are TRBV5-1 and TRBJ2-5, with 13 bases matching TRBD2. The V gene end was trimmed by 0 bases and the J gene end by 1 base; junction bases not matched to a gene: 6. The germline V gene has CDR1 SGHRS and CDR2 YFSETQ. This CDR3 has 18 amino acids. The CDR3 nucleotides read TGCGCCAGCAGCTTGGAAGGACTAGCGGGAGCGCTCCAAGAGACCCAGTACTTC. Encoded protein: CASSLEGLAGALQETQYF.

The chain is built from TRBV5-1 and TRBJ2-2, with D possibly TRBD2 on 6 matching bases. V dropped 4 bases and J dropped 0 bases, with 16 bases sitting between them. The germline V gene encodes CDR1 SGHRS and CDR2 YFSETQ. The CDR3 has 17 residues. The CDR3 sequence is CASSVVPGTANTGELFF. The CDR3 DNA reads as TGCGCCAGCAGCGTAGTTCCTGGGACTGCGAACACCGGGGAGCTGTTTTTT. The complete variable domain, with remaining parts taken from reference TRBV5-1 and TRBJ2-2, reads KAGVTQTPRYLIKTRGQQVTLSCSPISGHRSVSWYQQTPGQGLQFLFEYFSETQRNKGNFPGRFSGRQFSNSRSEMNVSTLELGDSALYLCASSVVPGTANTGELFFGEGSRLTVL.

This clonotype was seen repeatedly, ten times or more. This chain connects TRBV6-2 or TRBV6-3 to TRBJ2-2; D possibly corresponds to TRBD2 (6 bases). Per germline, CDR1 MNHEY and CDR2 SVGEGT. Trimming took off 6 bases at V and 1 base at J, with 21 bases between the two ends. The CDR3 loop spans 18 amino acids. The CDR3 nucleotides are TGTGCCAGCAGGCCCCGGGACTCAATAAATCGGAACACCGGGGAGCTGTTTTTT. This sequence encodes CASRPRDSINRNTGELFF.

This clonotype was counted ten times or more. The rearrangement joins TRBV11-2 to TRBJ1-1; no clear D gene. The CDR3 sequence is 11 residues long. CDR1 and CDR2 (germline): SGHAT, FQNNGV. V gave up 1 base and J gave up 6 bases, with 3 bases separating them. CDR3 protein: CASSLVSEAFF. Written as DNA, the CDR3 is TGTGCCAGCAGCTTAGTCTCTGAAGCTTTCTTT.

This clonotype was recorded many times. V gene TRBV5-1 combines with J gene TRBJ1-1; D is unresolved. V was pared by 0 bases and J by 7 bases, with 13 bases between. Per germline, CDR1 SGHRS and CDR2 YFSETQ. The CDR3 consists of 14 residues. Here the CDR3 reads CASSLGGLRREAFF. The CDR3 nucleotides are TGCGCCAGCAGCTTGGGTGGACTACGTCGTGAAGCTTTCTTT.

This clonotype was recorded at least ten times. The V call is TRBV5-1, the J call TRBJ1-5, with D perhaps TRBD1 (5 bases). V was pared by 4 bases and J by 1 base, with 12 bases between. Germline loops: CDR1 SGHRS, CDR2 YFSETQ. This CDR3 has 15 residues. Written as DNA, the CDR3 is TGCGCCAGCAGCATCGACAGTGGGAGCAATCAGCCCCAGCATTTT. As protein: CASSIDSGSNQPQHF.

On this clonotype: This could be a read error, since a much larger clone is one nucleotide away. CDR3 region: CTSSVENTGELFF. In DNA form, the CDR3 reads TGTACCAGCAGCGTCGAGAACACCGGGGAGCTGTTTTTT. The rearrangement joins TRBV9 to TRBJ2-2; D is unclear. CDR3 size: 13 residues. Germline V gives CDR1 SGDLS, CDR2 YYNGEE. Combining the CDR3 with reference TRBV9 and TRBJ2-2 gives the whole variable domain DSGVTQTPKHLITATGQRVTLRCSPRSGDLSVYWYQQSLDQGLQFLIQYYNGEERAKGNILERFSAQQFPDLHSELNLSSLELGDSALYFCTSSVENTGELFFGEGSRLTVL.

This clonotype was counted ten times or more. The chain is built from TRBV29-1 and TRBJ2-3, with TRBD2 matching 7 bases. The CDR3 length is 14 residues. Germline V gene lookup returns CDR1 SQVTM and CDR2 ANQGSEA. Trimming removed 6 bases from V and 1 base from J; junction bases left unmatched: 7. The CDR3 loop is CSVPSGVGTDTQYF. The DNA for the CDR3 is TGCAGCGTCCCAAGCGGGGTGGGCACAGATACGCAGTATTTT.

The rearrangement uses TRBV19 and TRBJ2-1; the match to TRBD2 covers 7 bases. V lost 3 bases and J lost 3; bases outside the gene matches: 5. The germline V gene has CDR1 LNHDA and CDR2 SQIVND (reference sequence). The CDR3 totals 15 residues. The DNA of the CDR3 is TGTGCCAGTAGTATCCTCGGCGGGAGCTACAATGAGCAGTTCTTC. This sequence encodes CASSILGGSYNEQFF.

Worth noting for this clonotype: This may be a read error, as it is one base from a much larger clone. This chain uses TRBV12-3 or TRBV12-4 with TRBJ2-3; D remains ambiguous. The CDR3 extends over 12 amino acids. The DNA for the CDR3 is TGTGCCGGCAGTTTTTCGATAGATACGCAGTATTTT. Its protein is CAGSFSIDTQYF.

This clonotype was observed a few times. The gene calls are TRBV29-1 and TRBJ2-7; possible D gene TRBD1, 6 bases. The V and J ends lost 3 bases and 6 bases respectively, with 9 bases between them. This CDR3 is built from 11 residues. Germline values: CDR1 SQVTM, CDR2 ANQGSEA. The CDR3 sequence: CSVDQGLEQYF. The CDR3, as DNA: TGCAGCGTTGACCAGGGGCTCGAGCAGTACTTC.

This clonotype has a handful of counts. A much more abundant neighbour one base away suggests this may be a read error. In this CDR3 the conserved last residue, phenylalanine or tryptophan, is missing, so a read error is likely. This chain joins TRBV30 and TRBJ2-3, with D hard to call. This CDR3 is 13 amino acids long. The V gene's germline CDR1 is GTSNPN and CDR2 SVGIG (reference sequence). The germline V and J ends were trimmed by 0 bases and 2 bases, with 6 bases remaining between them. CDR3 residues: CAWSVLFTDTQYS. Here the CDR3 DNA reads TGTGCCTGGAGTGTTCTTTTCACAGATACGCAGTATTCT.

V usage is TRBV6-1 and J usage is TRBJ1-5; TRBD1 aligns across 9 bases. Trimming removed 8 bases from V and 5 bases from J; junction bases left unmatched: 7. Germline V gene sequence: CDR1 MNHNS, CDR2 SASEGT. The CDR3 extends over 14 amino acids. CDR3 sequence reads: CASHGTGIDQPQHF. In DNA form, the CDR3 reads TGTGCCAGCCACGGGACAGGGATCGATCAGCCCCAGCATTTT.

As for this clonotype: Just one base apart from a much larger clone, this may be a read error. The rearrangement joins TRBV5-6 to TRBJ2-2; 9 positions match TRBD1. This CDR3 is 15 amino acids long. Germline-derived CDR1 and CDR2 are SGHDT and YYEEEE. The CDR3 DNA follows: TGTGACAGCAGCTTACAGGGGGCGATTACCGGGGAGCTGTTTTTT. This gives the protein CDSSLQGAITGELFF.

This clonotype turned up a few times. A clone one base away is much larger, so this may be a read error. The CDR3 spells CASGGLGGHNEQFF. CDR3 bases: TGTGCCAGCGGGGGGCTGGGGGGCCACAATGAGCAGTTCTTC. This chain links TRBV2 with TRBJ2-1, with D possibly called TRBD1 or TRBD2 (6 bases each). This CDR3 comprises 14 residues. The ends were cut back, 8 bases at V and 5 bases at J, with 16 bases in the middle. CDR1 and CDR2 (germline): SNHLY, FYNNEI.

Remarks on this clonotype: One junction end disagrees with the germline gene, perhaps due to a read error. The chain recombines TRBV7-2 with TRBJ1-5; unclear D gene. Germline CDR1 is SGHTA and CDR2 is FQGNSA. The CDR3 length is 14 residues. CDR3 DNA sequence: TGTGCCAACAGCCTTCCGGATAGCAATCAGCCCCAGCATTTT. As protein: CANSLPDSNQPQHF.